What follows is one T cell receptor beta chain and its context. CDR1 and CDR2 (germline): MNHEY, SMNVEV (reference sequence). V trimming: 2 bases; J trimming: 4 bases; junction bases outside the gene matches: 8. The CDR3 loop spans 17 amino acids. Libraries were prepared by immunoSEQ multiplex PCR; TCRdb keeps only in-frame clonotypes and omits some of them. The sample has around 1,100 clones; roughly 60% are singletons. The sample belongs to a study of CD8 T cells in acute hepatitis C reinfection. Regarding the study as a whole: Alphabeta pairing of public clonotypes could not be determined from bulk TCRbeta data. All groups preferentially used TRBV04 and TRBV06, which was not due to overrepresentation in the naive pool. CDR3 sequences shared with other epitopes were rare.

As to time point: at least 347 days after estimated infection, following spontaneous clearance. Hepatitis C virus-specific T cells were sequenced directly ex vivo without in vitro expansion. The chain combines TRBV27 with TRBJ2-1; 10 bases align to TRBD2. The material was HCV NS3-1073 tetramer-sorted CD8+ T cells from PBMCs, obtained at follow-up. This receptor was obtained from a man aged 40-55 years who spontaneously cleared hepatitis C infection. CDR3 region: CASSLRIAGGLYNEQFF. The CDR3 nucleotides are TGTGCCAGCAGTTTAAGGATAGCGGGAGGCCTGTACAATGAGCAGTTCTTC.